This entry concerns a single T cell receptor (beta chain). This sample is part of a study of CD8 T cells in Susac syndrome. Study as a whole: Active disease was present in about 6 of the sequenced Susac syndrome patients, whereas under 10 of them were in remission. Patients with Susac syndrome were therapy-naive, taking corticosteroids, with some also receiving intravenous immunoglobulin, or taking intravenous immunoglobulin alone at the time their blood was drawn.

This CDR3 is built from 14 residues. Between the trimmed V and J ends, which lost 6 bases and 3 bases, there was a span of 14 bases. Per germline, CDR1 SQVTM and CDR2 ANQGSEA. Sequencing of TCR beta was performed on blood CD8+ and CD4+ T cells. With random hexamers, 0.5 to 1 ug RNA was reverse transcribed. MiXCR, applied by TCRdb to the immunoSEQ multiplex PCR reads, yields one record per CDR3 protein. The sample contains 70,000 to 100,000 distinct CDR3 sequences, approximately 96% of which appear only once. The sequence came from a human donor with Susac syndrome. The specimen was CD8+ T cells from PBMCs. The V call is TRBV29-1, the J call TRBJ1-4; D remains ambiguous. The CDR3 reads CSVTTGFSNEKLFF. The CDR3 DNA sequence: TGCAGCGTGACGACGGGCTTCTCTAATGAAAAACTGTTTTTT.